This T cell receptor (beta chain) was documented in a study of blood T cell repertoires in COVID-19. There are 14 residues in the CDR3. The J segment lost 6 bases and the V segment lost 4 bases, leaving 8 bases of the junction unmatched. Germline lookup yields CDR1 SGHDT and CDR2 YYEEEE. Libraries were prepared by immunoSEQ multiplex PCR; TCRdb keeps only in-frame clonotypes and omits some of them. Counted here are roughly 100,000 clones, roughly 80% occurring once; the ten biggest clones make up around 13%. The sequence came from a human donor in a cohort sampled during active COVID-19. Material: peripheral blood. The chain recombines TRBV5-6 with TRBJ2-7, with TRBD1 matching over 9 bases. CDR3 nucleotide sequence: TGTGCCAGCAGCATTCCGGGACAGGGAAGCGAGCAGTACTTC. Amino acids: CASSIPGQGSEQYF.